This T cell receptor beta chain was identified in a study of cytomegalovirus exposure and HLA in healthy donors. Assay used: immunoSEQ multiplex PCR; TCRdb lists only in-frame clones, some missing. Of around 63,000 clones listed, 90% to 96% were seen once; the top ten hold around 1.2%. The CDR3 has 13 residues. The V segment lost 2 bases and the J segment 5 bases; nucleotides outside the gene matches: 1. From germline, CDR1 is GTSNPN and CDR2 SVGIG (reference sequence). The donors were part of the validation cohort of over a hundred subjects. That cohort was separate from the first cohort, which comprised several hundred subjects.

The chain is built from TRBV30 and TRBJ2-1; TRBD1 matches at 9 bases. The source of this sequence is a woman between 18 and 29 years old in good health and CMV-seronegative. Sequenced input: PBMCs. Here the CDR3 reads CAWSWDRDNEQFF. The CDR3 DNA follows: TGTGCCTGGAGTTGGGACAGGGACAATGAGCAGTTCTTC.